This is a list of T cell receptor beta chains from one sample in a study of cytomegalovirus exposure and HLA in healthy donors. TCRdb's table, derived via immunoSEQ multiplex PCR, lists solely in-frame clones and lacks some. Its table records around 76,000 clones. The sample taken for sequencing was PBMCs. The receptors derive from a man aged 40-55 years in good health and CMV-seronegative. Both conserved end residues are part of each CDR3. A D gene is named only where the DNA matches it firmly.

V gene	D gene	J gene	CDR3 protein	CDR3 DNA
TRBV7-9	NA	TRBJ2-3	CASSFSRTDTQYF	TGTGCCAGCAGCTTTTCTAGAACAGATACGCAGTATTTT
TRBV28	NA	TRBJ1-5	CATRGAWGNQPQHF	TGTGCCACCCGGGGGGCTTGGGGCAATCAGCCCCAGCATTTT
TRBV14	TRBD1	TRBJ2-7	CASSHTDRAGEQYF	TGTGCCAGCAGCCATACGGACAGGGCGGGGGAGCAGTACTTC
TRBV5-4	NA	TRBJ2-5	CASSFSNSQETQYF	TGTGCCAGCAGCTTTAGTAACAGCCAAGAGACCCAGTACTTC
TRBV13	NA	TRBJ2-3	CASTTAGRDTQYF	TGTGCCAGCACTACCGCGGGGAGAGATACGCAGTATTTT
TRBV19	NA	TRBJ1-2	CASSSSGSGGYTF	TGTGCCAGTAGTTCTTCCGGTAGTGGTGGCTACACCTTC
TRBV6-5	NA	TRBJ1-4	CASSYWGGEFNEKLFF	TGTGCCAGCAGTTATTGGGGAGGGGAGTTTAATGAAAAACTGTTTTTT
TRBV4-3	TRBD2	TRBJ2-3	CASSVNNLAGATDTQYF	TGCGCCAGCAGCGTTAACAACCTAGCGGGGGCTACAGATACGCAGTATTTT
TRBV7-2	NA	TRBJ2-1	CASSDLRPHEQFF	TGTGCCAGCAGCGACTTACGCCCCCATGAGCAGTTCTTC
TRBV19	TRBD1	TRBJ2-7	CASSTGQGSPYEQYF	TGTGCCAGTAGTACAGGACAGGGGTCCCCGTACGAGCAGTACTTC
TRBV19	NA	TRBJ1-1	CASSIGRGGIIPRTFF	TGTGCCAGTAGTATAGGTCGTGGAGGAATAATCCCTCGAACTTTCTTT
TRBV7-8	TRBD2	TRBJ2-1	CASRALAEKQFF	TGTGCCAGCAGGGCTCTAGCGGAAAAGCAGTTCTTC
TRBV10-3	NA	TRBJ1-2	CAISENSYGYTF	TGTGCCATCAGTGAAAACAGCTATGGCTACACCTTC
TRBV5-8	TRBD1	TRBJ1-2	CASVDRDFDGYTF	TGTGCCAGCGTGGACAGGGATTTTGACGGCTACACCTTC
TRBV7-2	TRBD1	TRBJ1-4	CASSLAGTGDEKLFF	TGTGCCAGCAGCTTAGCAGGGACAGGGGATGAAAAACTGTTTTTT
TRBV9	NA	TRBJ2-1	CASSVEFRSEQFF	TGTGCCAGCAGCGTAGAATTTAGATCTGAGCAGTTCTTC
TRBV7-8	TRBD1	TRBJ2-1	CASSPGTGEQFF	TGTGCCAGCAGCCCTGGGACAGGGGAGCAGTTCTTC
TRBV4-1	NA	TRBJ2-7	CASSLQDSGGTYEQYF	TGCGCCAGCAGCCTGCAAGATAGCGGCGGTACCTACGAGCAGTACTTC
TRBV5-5	TRBD1	TRBJ2-7	CASSTGTVYYEQYF	TGTGCCAGCAGCACAGGGACAGTTTACTACGAGCAGTACTTC
TRBV5-1	NA	TRBJ1-4	CASSALQGSREKLFF	TGCGCCAGCAGCGCGCTACAGGGAAGTCGGGAAAAACTGTTTTTT
TRBV10-1	TRBD2	TRBJ2-3	CASSEAGGITDTQYF	TGCGCCAGCAGTGAAGCGGGGGGGATCACAGATACGCAGTATTTT
TRBV15	NA	TRBJ1-1	CATSNLQVPNTEAFF	TGTGCCACCAGCAATCTACAGGTACCGAACACTGAAGCTTTCTTT
TRBV7-2	TRBD2	TRBJ2-5	CASSLGLAGVRQETQYF	TGTGCCAGCAGCTTAGGACTAGCGGGGGTGAGGCAAGAGACCCAGTACTTC
TRBV7-2	TRBD2	TRBJ2-7	CASSLVAGEGREQYF	TGTGCCAGCAGCTTGGTAGCGGGAGAGGGTCGGGAGCAGTACTTC
TRBV7-2	TRBD1	TRBJ2-7	CASSQWTGSYEQYF	TGTGCCAGCAGCCAATGGACAGGGTCCTACGAGCAGTACTTC
TRBV19	NA	TRBJ2-5	CASSTGRGPLETQYF	TGTGCCAGTAGTACCGGGAGGGGGCCCCTTGAGACCCAGTACTTC
TRBV5-1	NA	TRBJ1-2	CASSLGPDGYTF	TGCGCCAGCAGCTTGGGGCCTGATGGCTACACCTTC
TRBV13	TRBD1	TRBJ2-7	CASSSRDRSAYEQYF	TGTGCCAGCAGCTCACGGGACAGGTCAGCCTACGAGCAGTACTTC
TRBV10-3	TRBD1	TRBJ2-3	CAIWTGRSTDTQYF	TGTGCCATCTGGACAGGGAGAAGCACAGATACGCAGTATTTT
TRBV10-3	TRBD2	TRBJ2-3	CAISGERGNTDTQYF	TGTGCCATCAGTGGTGAGCGGGGGAACACAGATACGCAGTATTTT
TRBV7-9	NA	TRBJ1-3	CASSLGGSVGNTIYF	TGTGCCAGCAGCTTAGGTGGCAGCGTCGGAAACACCATATATTTT
TRBV7-9	NA	TRBJ1-1	CASSLQGPRRTEAFF	TGTGCCAGCAGCTTGCAGGGGCCCCGGCGAACTGAAGCTTTCTTT
TRBV5-4	NA	TRBJ1-6	CASTIQGVYNSPLHF	TGTGCCAGCACCATACAGGGTGTCTATAATTCACCCCTCCACTTT
TRBV29-1	TRBD1	TRBJ2-7	CSVSPGQPYEQYF	TGCAGCGTTTCTCCGGGACAGCCCTACGAGCAGTACTTC
TRBV30	NA	TRBJ1-1	CAWSARTEAFF	TGTGCCTGGAGCGCCCGGACAGAAGCTTTCTTT
TRBV5-1	NA	TRBJ2-7	CASSQDSPSYEQYF	TGCGCCAGCAGCCAAGACAGTCCCTCCTACGAGCAGTACTTC
TRBV5-1	NA	TRBJ2-2	CASSWTGVAGGELFF	TGCGCCAGCAGCTGGACTGGGGTCGCGGGCGGGGAGCTGTTTTTT
TRBV19	TRBD2	TRBJ2-1	CASSIVSGGENEQFF	TGTGCCAGTAGTATAGTGAGCGGGGGGGAGAATGAGCAGTTCTTC